This TCR beta chain is drawn from a study of blood T cell repertoires in COVID-19 (dated by TCRdb to 2018 to 2020). Looking at the study overall: Samples from collaborators originated in the United States, Italy and Spain and spanned both the acute and convalescent phases of COVID-19. The material from the prospective study consisted of cDNA or gDNA derived from T cells, B-cell-depleted T cells, or PBMCs. The dataset comprised deeply sampled blood TCRbeta repertoires from subjects exposed to, actively infected with, or recovered from COVID-19. The repertoires were released in a freely available public database intended as a resource for research on the immune response to SARS-CoV-2. The samples were drawn from two sources: the first 160 participants of the ongoing ImmuneRACE study, and 1,254 subjects contributed by 6 global collaborators. The sample metadata nearly always contained a de-identified subject ID, COVID-19 status, age in years and sex. Where available, HLA class I and class II types were taken from metadata supplied by the sample provider and were not determined by assay-based typing.

The immunoSEQ Assay, a bias-controlled multiplex PCR, was used to amplify TCRbeta CDR3 regions from genomic DNA. The original methods were these. The number of nucleated cells in each sample was estimated by amplification of reference gene primers within the assay. To quantify the absolute abundance of each unique TCRbeta CDR3 rearrangement, sequence reads were collapsed and filtered. For each sample, productive Simpson clonality was calculated as the square root of Simpson's diversity index over productive rearrangements. The clones in this table, taken by TCRdb from immuneACCESS, are in-frame only. Not every clone is retained; where verified, under half of the shortfall comes from an unresolved V gene, and the cause of the rest is unknown. V and J calls plus clone size are reproduced from that table; the DNA served to infer D and trimming. This sample comprises under 200,000 clones, 70% to 80% of them detected only once. The leading ten clones occupy about 7.8% of the sample.

On the study overall, not on this receptor specifically: The quantity of clinical and demographic metadata differed by source and by participant and was supplied without curation.

To note about this clone: The target of this receptor is not known. Base qualities are missing; no much larger clone stands one base away.

CDR1 and CDR2, per the germline V gene, are MNHEY and SVGEGT. Reading from cysteine to phenylalanine, the CDR3 counts 16 amino acids. CDR3 DNA is the only sequence kept; it has 48 bases, read in frame from the first base. From V the trimming removes 5 bases and from J it removes 2 bases, while the gene matches leave 7 bases of the junction unaccounted for. The collaborating institutions used their own protocols to collect whole blood in K2EDTA tubes. For TCRbeta analysis, collaborators shipped samples as frozen whole blood, isolated PBMCs, or DNA extracted from either of those sample types. This TCR was sampled from a man aged 55 to 70 with acute or convalescent COVID-19. The sample was peripheral blood. Recombination connected TRBV6-2 or TRBV6-3 to TRBJ1-5, with 9 bases aligning to TRBD1. The CDR3 in this case is CASSEGQGVGNQPQHF. The DNA is TGTGCCAGCAGTGAGGGACAGGGAGTGGGCAATCAGCCCCAGCATTTT.